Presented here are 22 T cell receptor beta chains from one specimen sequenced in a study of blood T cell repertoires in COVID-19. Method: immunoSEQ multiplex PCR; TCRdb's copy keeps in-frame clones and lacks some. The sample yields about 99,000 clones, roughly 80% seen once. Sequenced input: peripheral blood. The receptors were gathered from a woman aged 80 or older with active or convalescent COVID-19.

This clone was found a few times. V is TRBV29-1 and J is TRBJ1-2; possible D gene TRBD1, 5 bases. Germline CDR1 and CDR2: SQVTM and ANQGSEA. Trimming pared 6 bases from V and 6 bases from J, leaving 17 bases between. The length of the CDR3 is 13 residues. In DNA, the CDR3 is TGCAGCGTAGGACGGGGGGAAGTAAATGGCTACACCTTC. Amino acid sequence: CSVGRGEVNGYTF.

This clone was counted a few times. The DNA of the CDR3 is TGTGCCAGCAGTATGGACAGGGTTACTGAAGCTTTCTTT. Its protein product is CASSMDRVTEAFF. The chain carries TRBV6-5 and TRBJ1-1; TRBD1 aligns across 8 bases. V shed 5 bases and J 5 bases; nucleotides not matched to a gene: 4. Germline V gives CDR1 MNHEY, CDR2 SVGAGI. The CDR3 runs 13 residues.

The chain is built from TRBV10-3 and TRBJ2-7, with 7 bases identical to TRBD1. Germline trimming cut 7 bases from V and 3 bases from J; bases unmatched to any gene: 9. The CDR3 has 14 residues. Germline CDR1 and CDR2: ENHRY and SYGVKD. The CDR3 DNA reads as TGTGCCATCAACAACAGGGGAAGGAGCTACGAGCAGTACTTC. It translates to CAINNRGRSYEQYF.

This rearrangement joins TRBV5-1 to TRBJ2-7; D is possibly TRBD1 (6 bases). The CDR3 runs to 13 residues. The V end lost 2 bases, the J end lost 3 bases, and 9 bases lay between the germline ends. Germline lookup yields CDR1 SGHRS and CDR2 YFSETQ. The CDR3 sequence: CASSFSQGYEQYF. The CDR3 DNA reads TGCGCCAGCAGCTTCTCACAGGGCTACGAGCAGTACTTC.

The CDR3 region has the DNA TGTGCCAGCAGCCCTAAGCGGGAGCTCGATGAGCAGTTCTTC. Protein sequence: CASSPKRELDEQFF. The chain combines TRBV11-2 with TRBJ2-1, with 8 nucleotides matching TRBD2. Germline V gene sequence: CDR1 SGHAT, CDR2 FQNNGV. This CDR3 region has 14 residues. Losses at the gene ends were 5 bases for V and 8 bases for J; bases not matched to a gene: 8.

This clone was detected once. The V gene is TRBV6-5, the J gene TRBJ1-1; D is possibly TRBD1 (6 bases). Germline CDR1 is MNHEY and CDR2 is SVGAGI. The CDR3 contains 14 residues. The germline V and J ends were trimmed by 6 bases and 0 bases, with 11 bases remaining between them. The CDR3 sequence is CASRTRQVNTEAFF. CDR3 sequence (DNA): TGTGCCAGCAGGACTCGACAGGTGAACACTGAAGCTTTCTTT.

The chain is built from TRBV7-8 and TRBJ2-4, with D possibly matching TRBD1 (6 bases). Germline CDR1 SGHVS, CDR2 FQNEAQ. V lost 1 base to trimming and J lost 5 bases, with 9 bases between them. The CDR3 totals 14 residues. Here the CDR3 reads CASSLDRVQNIQYF. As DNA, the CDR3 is TGTGCCAGCAGCTTAGACAGGGTCCAAAACATTCAGTACTTC.

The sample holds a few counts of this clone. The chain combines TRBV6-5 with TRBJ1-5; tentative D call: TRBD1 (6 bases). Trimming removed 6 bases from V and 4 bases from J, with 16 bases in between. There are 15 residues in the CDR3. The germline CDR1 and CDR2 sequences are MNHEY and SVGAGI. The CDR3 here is CASRRTGMGNQPQHF. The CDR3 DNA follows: TGTGCCAGCAGACGAACAGGGATGGGGAATCAGCCCCAGCATTTT.

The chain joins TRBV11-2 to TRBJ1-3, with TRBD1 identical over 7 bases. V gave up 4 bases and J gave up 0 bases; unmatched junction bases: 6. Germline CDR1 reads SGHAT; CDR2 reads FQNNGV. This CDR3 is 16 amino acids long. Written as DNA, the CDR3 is TGTGCCAGCAGCTCCCAGGGACAGTTCTCTGGAAACACCATATATTTT. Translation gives CASSSQGQFSGNTIYF.

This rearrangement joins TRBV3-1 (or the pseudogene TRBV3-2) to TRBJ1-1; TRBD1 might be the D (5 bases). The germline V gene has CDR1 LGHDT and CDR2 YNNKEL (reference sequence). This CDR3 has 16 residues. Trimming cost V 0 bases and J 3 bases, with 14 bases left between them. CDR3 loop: CASSQDGWGYYTEAFF. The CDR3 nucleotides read TGTGCCAGCAGCCAAGATGGATGGGGCTACTACACTGAAGCTTTCTTT.

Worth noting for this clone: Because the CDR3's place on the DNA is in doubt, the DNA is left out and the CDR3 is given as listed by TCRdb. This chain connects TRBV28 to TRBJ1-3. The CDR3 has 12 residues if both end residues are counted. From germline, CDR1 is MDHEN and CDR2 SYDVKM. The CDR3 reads CASSFGEGTLYF.

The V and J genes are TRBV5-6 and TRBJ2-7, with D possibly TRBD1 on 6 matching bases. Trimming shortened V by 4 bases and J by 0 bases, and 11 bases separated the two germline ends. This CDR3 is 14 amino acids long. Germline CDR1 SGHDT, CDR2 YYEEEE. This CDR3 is CASSPTGSSYEQYF. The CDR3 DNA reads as TGTGCCAGCAGCCCTACAGGGAGCTCCTACGAGCAGTACTTC.

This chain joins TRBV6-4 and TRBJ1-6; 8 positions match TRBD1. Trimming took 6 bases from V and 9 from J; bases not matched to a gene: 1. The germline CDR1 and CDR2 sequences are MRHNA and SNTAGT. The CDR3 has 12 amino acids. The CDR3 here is CASRQGGSPLHF. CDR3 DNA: TGTGCCAGCAGACAGGGGGGTTCACCCCTCCACTTT.

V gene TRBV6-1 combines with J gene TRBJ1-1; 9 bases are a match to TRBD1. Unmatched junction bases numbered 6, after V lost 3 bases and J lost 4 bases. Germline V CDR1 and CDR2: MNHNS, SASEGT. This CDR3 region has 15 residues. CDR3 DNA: TGTGCCAGCAGTGACGCAGGGACAGGGATCACTGAAGCTTTCTTT. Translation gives CASSDAGTGITEAFF.

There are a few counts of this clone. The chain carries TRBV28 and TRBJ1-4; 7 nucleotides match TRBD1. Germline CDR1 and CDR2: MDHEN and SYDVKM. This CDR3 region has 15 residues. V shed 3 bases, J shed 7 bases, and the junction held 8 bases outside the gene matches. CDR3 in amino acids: CASSLGSTGSEKLFF. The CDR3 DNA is TGTGCCAGCAGTTTGGGTTCGACAGGGTCTGAAAAACTGTTTTTT.

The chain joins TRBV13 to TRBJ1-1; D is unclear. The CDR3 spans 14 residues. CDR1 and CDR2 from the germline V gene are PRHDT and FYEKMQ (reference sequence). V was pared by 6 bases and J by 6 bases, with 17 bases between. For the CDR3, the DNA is TGTGCCAGCAGAAAAGGAGTGCGGCCCCCTGAAGCTTTCTTT. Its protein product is CASRKGVRPPEAFF.

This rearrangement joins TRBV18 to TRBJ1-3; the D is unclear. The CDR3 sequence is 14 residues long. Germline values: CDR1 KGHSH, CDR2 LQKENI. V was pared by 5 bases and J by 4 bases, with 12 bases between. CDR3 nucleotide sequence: TGTGCCAGCTCAGCGTCGTTTCTCGGAAACACCATATATTTT. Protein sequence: CASSASFLGNTIYF. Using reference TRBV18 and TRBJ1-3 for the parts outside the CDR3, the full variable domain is NAGVMQNPRHLVRRRGQEARLRCSPMKGHSHVYWYRQLPEEGLKFMVYLQKENIIDESGMPKERFSAEFPKEGPSILRIQQVVRGDSAAYFCASSASFLGNTIYFGEGSWLTVV.

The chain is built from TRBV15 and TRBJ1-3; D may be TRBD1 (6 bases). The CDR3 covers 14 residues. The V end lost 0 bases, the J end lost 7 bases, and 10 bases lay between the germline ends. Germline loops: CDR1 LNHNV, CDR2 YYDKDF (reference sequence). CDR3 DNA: TGTGCCACCAGCAGAGATCCTACAGGGAACACCATATATTTT. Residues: CATSRDPTGNTIYF.

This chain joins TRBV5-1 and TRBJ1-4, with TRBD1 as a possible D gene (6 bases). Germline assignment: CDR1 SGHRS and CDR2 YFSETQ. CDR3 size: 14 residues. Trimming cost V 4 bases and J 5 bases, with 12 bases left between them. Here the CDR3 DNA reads TGCGCCAGCAGCCACAGCAGGGGAAATGAAAAACTGTTTTTT. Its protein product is CASSHSRGNEKLFF.

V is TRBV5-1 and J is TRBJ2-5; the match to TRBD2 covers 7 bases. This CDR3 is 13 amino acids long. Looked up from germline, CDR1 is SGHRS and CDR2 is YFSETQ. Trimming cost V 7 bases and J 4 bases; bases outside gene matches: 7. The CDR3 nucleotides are TGCGCCAGCGGAGGGAGGGATCGAGAGACCCAGTACTTC. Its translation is CASGGRDRETQYF.

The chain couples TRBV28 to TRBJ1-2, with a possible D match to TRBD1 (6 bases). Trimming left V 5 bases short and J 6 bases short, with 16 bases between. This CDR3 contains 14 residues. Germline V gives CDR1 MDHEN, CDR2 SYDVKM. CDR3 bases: TGTGCCAGCAGTCAAACAGGGCACCGTGATGGCTACACCTTC. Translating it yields CASSQTGHRDGYTF.

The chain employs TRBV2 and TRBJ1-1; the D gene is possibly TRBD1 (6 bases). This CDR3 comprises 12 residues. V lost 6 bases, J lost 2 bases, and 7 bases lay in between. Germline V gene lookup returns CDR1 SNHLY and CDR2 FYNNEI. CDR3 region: CASRDSNTEAFF. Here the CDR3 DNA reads TGTGCCAGCAGGGACAGTAACACTGAAGCTTTCTTT.